Below, 3 T cell receptor beta chains from the same sample are listed, as sequenced in a study of shared clonotypes between healthy human individuals. Measured with immunoSEQ multiplex PCR; TCRdb has only the in-frame clones, and not every one. This sample has millions of clones; just over 90% occur once, and the top ten carry 0.11% to 0.15%. Sequenced: naive CD4+ T cells sorted from blood. The subset denotes: CD45RA+ positively selected. These receptors all stem from a man younger than 30 in good health.

In this sample, this clone turned up once. The sample has other DNA sequences that encode this CDR3 too. CDR3 loop: CASSLSYYGYTF. DNA of the CDR3: TGTGCCAGCAGTTTATCGTACTATGGCTACACCTTC. The chain has TRBV28 and TRBJ1-2, with no clear D. Germline V CDR1 and CDR2: MDHEN, SYDVKM. V dropped 1 base and J dropped 3 bases, with 3 bases sitting between them. CDR3 length: 12 residues.

In DNA form, the CDR3 reads TGTGCCAGCTCACCACCGGTCGGGACAGGCTTGAACACTGAAGCTTTCTTT. Amino acid sequence: CASSPPVGTGLNTEAFF. This chain joins TRBV18 and TRBJ1-1; 8 nucleotides align to TRBD1. The CDR3 consists of 17 residues. V trimming: 0 bases; J trimming: 0 bases; junction bases outside the gene matches: 6. Germline CDR1 KGHSH, CDR2 LQKENI.

The chain joins TRBV30 to TRBJ2-1; D uncertain. The V and J ends lost 2 bases and 4 bases respectively, with 21 bases between them. This CDR3 is built from 17 residues. CDR1 and CDR2 from the germline V gene are GTSNPN and SVGIG (reference sequence). The CDR3: CAWSKSVSAPKYNEQFF. In DNA form, the CDR3 reads TGTGCCTGGAGTAAGTCGGTCAGCGCGCCCAAATACAATGAGCAGTTCTTC.